This record covers a single T cell receptor (beta chain). The sample is drawn from a study of technical replicates of blood from a handful of donors. Generated by immunoSEQ multiplex PCR, the TCRdb table keeps only in-frame clones and is missing some. The repertoire holds some 70,000 clones, around nine tenths seen once, with 3.5% to 5% in the top ten. Germline V gene sequence: CDR1 SGHRS, CDR2 YFSETQ. The V end was cut by 1 base, the J end by 0 bases, with 12 bases between. The CDR3 consists of 16 residues. The TCR was taken from a human donor in good health. Some clones in this sample may be carry-over from other donors' samples. The rearrangement links TRBV5-1 to TRBJ2-3; possible D gene TRBD2, 5 bases. What was sequenced was PBMCs. The CDR3 spells CASSLRQRSSTDTQYF. CDR3 sequence (DNA): TGCGCCAGCAGCTTGCGGCAGCGGTCTAGCACAGATACGCAGTATTTT. Filled out from reference TRBV5-1 and TRBJ2-3, the complete variable domain reads KAGVTQTPRYLIKTRGQQVTLSCSPISGHRSVSWYQQTPGQGLQFLFEYFSETQRNKGNFPGRFSGRQFSNSRSEMNVSTLELGDSALYLCASSLRQRSSTDTQYFGPGTRLTVL.